The sequence of this T cell receptor (beta chain) was determined in a study of blood T cell repertoires in COVID-19. The table came from immunoSEQ multiplex PCR; TCRdb's copy has only in-frame clones and leaves some out. This repertoire shows roughly 230,000 clones, roughly 83% found once; its top ten account for about 7.4%. This CDR3 has 14 residues. The ends lost 5 bases at V and 6 bases at J; junction bases unmatched: 9. Looked up from germline, CDR1 is MNHEY and CDR2 is SVGEGT. The sample consisted of peripheral blood. This TCR derives from a woman aged 45 to 65 with acute or convalescent COVID-19. The gene calls are TRBV6-2 or TRBV6-3 and TRBJ1-1, with 7 bases matching TRBD1. CDR3 coding DNA: TGTGCCAGCAGTCTCACCAGACAGGGATCTGAAGCTTTCTTT. This sequence encodes CASSLTRQGSEAFF.